The 17 T cell receptor beta chains in this list originate from one sample, sequenced in a study of human T cells and chemical hapten exposure. One entry per CDR3 protein results from TCRdb running MiXCR on the RACE reads. The profile shows about 140,000 distinct CDR3 sequences, approximately 10% of them singletons. Time point defined: patch test 2, 6 weeks after DPC sensitization. Treatment reported: therapeutic diphenylcyclopropenone sensitization with weekly scalp DPC. Material: whole blood, obtained in connection with sensitization to the hapten diphenylcyclopropenone (DPC). These receptors came from a woman aged 50 to 60 with alopecia areata. Some clones in this sample may be carry-over from other donors' samples.

In this sample, this clonotype turned up a few times. The chain links TRBV20-1 to TRBJ2-5; TRBD1 or TRBD2 may be the D gene (5 bases each). Germline lookup yields CDR1 DFQATT and CDR2 SNEGSKA (reference sequence). The CDR3 length is 13 residues. V gave up 3 bases and J gave up 4 bases, with 12 bases separating them. CDR3 sequence reads: CSASNRGTETQYF. The CDR3 DNA reads TGCAGTGCTAGTAATCGGGGCACAGAGACCCAGTACTTC.

Many counts were recorded for this clonotype. The chain is built from TRBV7-9 and TRBJ2-7, with TRBD2 identical over 7 bases. Germline V gene lookup returns CDR1 SEHNR and CDR2 FQNEAQ (reference sequence). V shed 2 bases and J 1 base; nucleotides not matched to a gene: 5. The CDR3 runs to 15 residues. CDR3 DNA sequence: TGTGCCAGCAGCTTATGGTCTAGCGGATCCTACGAGCAGTACTTC. Protein product: CASSLWSSGSYEQYF.

V is TRBV29-1 and J is TRBJ2-7, with 11 bases aligning to TRBD2. CDR3 length: 14 amino acids. Germline V gene lookup returns CDR1 SQVTM and CDR2 ANQGSEA. J was trimmed by 4 bases and V by 4 bases; bases with no gene match: 6. The DNA of the CDR3 is TGCAGCGTTGCAGGGACTAGCGGTAATTACGAGCAGTACTTC. Protein sequence: CSVAGTSGNYEQYF.

The rearrangement uses TRBV10-2 and TRBJ2-4; tentative D call: TRBD2 (6 bases). The V end lost 2 bases, the J end lost 0 bases, and 8 bases lay between the germline ends. There are 15 residues in the CDR3. From germline, CDR1 is WSHSY and CDR2 SAAADI. The CDR3 DNA reads TGCGCCAGCAGTGAGACGGGACTAGCCAAAAACATTCAGTACTTC. It translates to CASSETGLAKNIQYF.

The J gene is TRBJ2-3, the V gene TRBV20-1; tentatively, D is TRBD2 (6 bases). The germline V and J ends were trimmed by 0 bases and 2 bases, with 12 bases remaining between them. Looked up from germline, CDR1 is DFQATT and CDR2 is SNEGSKA (reference sequence). The CDR3 loop spans 15 amino acids. The CDR3 DNA sequence: TGCAGTGCTAGAGAAGGGGCGGGATACACAGATACGCAGTATTTT. Translating it yields CSAREGAGYTDTQYF.

V and J are TRBV3-1 and TRBJ1-6; D uncertain. Germline V CDR1 and CDR2: LGHDT, YNNKEL (reference sequence). Trimming left V 4 bases short and J 5 bases short, with 15 bases between. CDR3 length equals 16 residues. The CDR3 nucleotides are TGTGCCAGCAGCCGCATCCCGCCAAGGAATAATTCACCCCTCCACTTT. Translating it yields CASSRIPPRNNSPLHF.

In this sample, this clonotype turned up a few times. The chain couples TRBV12-3 or TRBV12-4 to TRBJ1-1; D remains ambiguous. This CDR3 is built from 17 residues. Trimming removed 5 bases at V and 0 bases at J, with 19 bases between. The CDR3 DNA is TGTGCCAGCAGTCTCCTGCGTCCGCTGAACATGAACACTGAAGCTTTCTTT. The encoded protein is CASSLLRPLNMNTEAFF.

This clonotype showed up just a few times. This chain connects TRBV5-4 to TRBJ2-1; 12 nucleotides match TRBD1. V lost 2 bases and J lost 7; bases outside the gene matches: 4. Germline CDR1 reads SGHNT; CDR2 reads YYREEE (reference sequence). This CDR3 spans 15 amino acids. The CDR3 bases are TGTGCCAGCAGCTTCCCGGGACAGGGGGCGAATGAGCAGTTCTTC. Amino acid sequence: CASSFPGQGANEQFF.

This clonotype was observed many times. The CDR3 protein is CAWSVGVGNTIYF. CDR3 DNA: TGTGCCTGGAGTGTAGGGGTTGGAAACACCATATATTTT. The rearrangement joins TRBV30 to TRBJ1-3, with D possibly TRBD1 on 5 matching bases. The V end lost 0 bases, the J end lost 3 bases, and 6 bases lay between the germline ends. CDR1 and CDR2 from the germline V gene are GTSNPN and SVGIG (reference sequence). The CDR3 contains 13 residues.

Ten or more counts support this clonotype. The chain has TRBV29-1 and TRBJ1-4, with 8 bases identical to TRBD1. J gave up 6 bases and V 4 bases, and 4 bases lay outside the gene matches. The CDR3 has 13 amino acids. CDR1 SQVTM and CDR2 ANQGSEA come from the germline V gene. The CDR3 sequence is CSVGTGTYEKLFF. In DNA, the CDR3 is TGCAGCGTTGGGACAGGGACTTATGAAAAACTGTTTTTT.

The sample holds many counts of this clonotype. This chain links TRBV5-8 with TRBJ1-1; D is possibly TRBD1 (5 bases). Trimming cost V 1 base and J 10 bases, with 14 bases left between them. Germline CDR1 reads SGHTS; CDR2 reads YDEGEE. The CDR3 extends over 13 amino acids. Written as DNA, the CDR3 is TGTGCCAGCAGCTTGAGGATGCCCGGGGGAGCTTTCTTT. This encodes CASSLRMPGGAFF.

Ten or more counts support this clonotype. The chain employs TRBV30 and TRBJ2-1; 14 nucleotides line up with TRBD2. Germline CDR1 reads GTSNPN; CDR2 reads SVGIG (reference sequence). With 8 bases clipped from V and 0 bases from J, the junction kept 3 bases outside the gene matches. The CDR3 has 15 amino acids. The CDR3 coding sequence is TGTGCCGGGACTAGCGGGAGTCTCTCCTACAATGAGCAGTTCTTC. Its protein product is CAGTSGSLSYNEQFF.

This clonotype has a handful of counts. The chain is built from TRBV6-6 and TRBJ2-1, with D hard to call. CDR1 and CDR2 (germline): MNHNY, SVGAGI (reference sequence). The ends were cut back, 4 bases at V and 10 bases at J, with 8 bases in the middle. The CDR3 covers 11 residues. The DNA for the CDR3 is TGTGCCAGCAGTTCGACGACAGAGCAGTTCTTC. As protein: CASSSTTEQFF.

The table lists this clonotype with many counts. The gene calls are TRBV27 and TRBJ2-7; the match to TRBD2 covers 9 bases. Germline V gene sequence: CDR1 MNHEY, CDR2 SMNVEV (reference sequence). The CDR3 sequence is 13 residues long. V was clipped by 6 bases and J by 7 bases; unmatched bases: 7. The CDR3 DNA reads TGTGCCAGCAGGCGGGAGGGCCGAGGAGAGCAGTACTTC. Its translation is CASRREGRGEQYF.

There are a few counts of this clonotype. This rearrangement joins TRBV7-9 to TRBJ2-7, with 9 nucleotides matching TRBD1. The germline V gene has CDR1 SEHNR and CDR2 FQNEAQ (reference sequence). The trim removed 5 bases at V and 5 bases at J, leaving 10 bases unmatched. The CDR3 covers 15 residues. The CDR3 sequence is CASSPWTGAPHEQYF. The CDR3 DNA follows: TGTGCCAGCAGCCCGTGGACAGGGGCGCCCCACGAGCAGTACTTC.

V is TRBV20-1 and J is TRBJ2-3; the D gene is possibly TRBD2 (6 bases). The V end lost 3 bases, the J end lost 2 bases, and 15 bases lay between the germline ends. Germline V lookup: CDR1 DFQATT, CDR2 SNEGSKA (reference sequence). The CDR3 has 15 residues. The CDR3 is CSASHTGDATDTQYF. DNA for the CDR3: TGCAGTGCTAGTCACACGGGGGATGCCACAGATACGCAGTATTTT.

This clonotype came up a few times. The CDR3 loop reads CASSTLPTEAFF. Written as DNA, the CDR3 is TGTGCCAGCAGCACACTTCCCACTGAAGCTTTCTTT. The chain combines TRBV28 with TRBJ1-1; no firm D call. With 6 bases removed from V and 4 bases from J, the gap between germline ends came to 9 bases. This CDR3 contains 12 residues. CDR1 MDHEN and CDR2 SYDVKM come from the germline V gene.